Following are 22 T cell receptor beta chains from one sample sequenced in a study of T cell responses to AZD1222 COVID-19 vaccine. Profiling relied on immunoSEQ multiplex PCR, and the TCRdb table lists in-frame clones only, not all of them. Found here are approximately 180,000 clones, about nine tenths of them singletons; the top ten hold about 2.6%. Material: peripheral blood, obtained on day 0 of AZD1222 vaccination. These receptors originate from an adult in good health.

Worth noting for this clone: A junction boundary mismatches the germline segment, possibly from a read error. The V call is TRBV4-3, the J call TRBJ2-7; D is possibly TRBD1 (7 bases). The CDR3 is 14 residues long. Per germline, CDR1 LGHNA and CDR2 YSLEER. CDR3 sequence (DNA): TGCGCCAGCAGTCAAGGAGGGGGCACCTACGAGCAGTACTTC. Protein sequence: CASSQGGGTYEQYF.

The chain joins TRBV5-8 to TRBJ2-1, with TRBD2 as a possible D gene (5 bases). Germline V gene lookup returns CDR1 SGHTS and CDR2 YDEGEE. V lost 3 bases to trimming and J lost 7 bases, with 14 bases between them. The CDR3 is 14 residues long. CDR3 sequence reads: CASSYGGAQNEQFF. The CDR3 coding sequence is TGTGCCAGCAGCTACGGAGGTGCGCAAAATGAGCAGTTCTTC.

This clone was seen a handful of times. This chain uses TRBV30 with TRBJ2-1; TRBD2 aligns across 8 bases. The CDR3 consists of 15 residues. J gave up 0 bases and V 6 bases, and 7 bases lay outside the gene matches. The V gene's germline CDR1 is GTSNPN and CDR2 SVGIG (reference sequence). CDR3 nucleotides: TGTGCCTGCCGGGCGGGGGGCAACTCCTACAATGAGCAGTTCTTC. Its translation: CACRAGGNSYNEQFF.

DNA of the CDR3: TGTGCCAGCAGTTCCGGACGGACCTACAATGAGCAGTTCTTC. This encodes CASSSGRTYNEQFF. The genes are TRBV27 and TRBJ2-1; unclear D gene. There are 14 residues in the CDR3. Per the germline V gene, CDR1 is MNHEY and CDR2 is SMNVEV (reference sequence). The V end was cut by 4 bases, the J end by 2 bases, with 9 bases between.

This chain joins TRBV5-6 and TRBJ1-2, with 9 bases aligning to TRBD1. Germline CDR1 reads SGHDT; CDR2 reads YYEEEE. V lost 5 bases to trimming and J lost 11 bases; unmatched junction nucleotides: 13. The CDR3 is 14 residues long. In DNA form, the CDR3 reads TGTGCCAGCAGGGACAGGGGACAGTCCCTAGGGTACACCTTC. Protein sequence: CASRDRGQSLGYTF.

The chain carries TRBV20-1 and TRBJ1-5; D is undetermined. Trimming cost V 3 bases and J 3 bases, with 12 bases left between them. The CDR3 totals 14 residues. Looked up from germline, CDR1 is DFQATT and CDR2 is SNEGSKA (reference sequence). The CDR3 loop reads CSASPGRNNQPQHF. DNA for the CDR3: TGCAGTGCTAGTCCAGGACGGAACAATCAGCCCCAGCATTTT.

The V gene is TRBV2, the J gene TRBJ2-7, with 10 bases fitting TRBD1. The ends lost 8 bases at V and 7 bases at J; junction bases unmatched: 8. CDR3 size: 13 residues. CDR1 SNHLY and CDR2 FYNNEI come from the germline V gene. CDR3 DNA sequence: TGTGCCAGCCACCGGGACAGGGGTCGGGAGCAGTACTTC. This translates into CASHRDRGREQYF.

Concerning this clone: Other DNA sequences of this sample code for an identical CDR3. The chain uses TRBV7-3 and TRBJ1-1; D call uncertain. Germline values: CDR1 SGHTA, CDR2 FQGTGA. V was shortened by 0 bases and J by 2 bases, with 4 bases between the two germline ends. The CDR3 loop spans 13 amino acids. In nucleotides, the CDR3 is TGTGCCAGCAGCTTAACGGTCAACACTGAAGCTTTCTTT. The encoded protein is CASSLTVNTEAFF.

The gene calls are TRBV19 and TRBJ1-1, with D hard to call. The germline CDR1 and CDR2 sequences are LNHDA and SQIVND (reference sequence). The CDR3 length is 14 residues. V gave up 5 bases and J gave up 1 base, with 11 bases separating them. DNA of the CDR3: TGTGCCAGTAGTTATAGTCTAGGGAACACTGAAGCTTTCTTT. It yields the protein CASSYSLGNTEAFF. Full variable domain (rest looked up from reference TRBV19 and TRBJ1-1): DGGITQSPKYLFRKEGQNVTLSCEQNLNHDAMYWYRQDPGQGLRLIYYSQIVNDFQKGDIAEGYSVSREKKESFPLTVTSAQKNPTAFYLCASSYSLGNTEAFFGQGTRLTVV.

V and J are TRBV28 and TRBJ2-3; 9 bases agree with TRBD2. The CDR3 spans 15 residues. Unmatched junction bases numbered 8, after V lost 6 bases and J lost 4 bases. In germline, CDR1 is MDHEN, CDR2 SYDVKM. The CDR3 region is CASRPGLAASDTQYF. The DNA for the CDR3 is TGTGCCAGCAGGCCGGGACTAGCTGCTTCAGATACGCAGTATTTT.

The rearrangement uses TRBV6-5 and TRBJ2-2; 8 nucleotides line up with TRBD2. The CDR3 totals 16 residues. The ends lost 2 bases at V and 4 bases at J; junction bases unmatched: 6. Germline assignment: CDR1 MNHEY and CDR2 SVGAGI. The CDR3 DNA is TGTGCCAGCAGTTACCCCGGGGGGGCCGGCACCGGGGAGCTGTTTTTT. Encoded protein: CASSYPGGAGTGELFF.

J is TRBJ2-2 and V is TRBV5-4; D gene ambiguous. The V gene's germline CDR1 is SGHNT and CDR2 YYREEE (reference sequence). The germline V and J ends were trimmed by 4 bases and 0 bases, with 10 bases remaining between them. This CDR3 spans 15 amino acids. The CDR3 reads CASSLRAPNTGELFF. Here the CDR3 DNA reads TGTGCCAGCAGCCTCCGCGCACCGAACACCGGGGAGCTGTTTTTT.

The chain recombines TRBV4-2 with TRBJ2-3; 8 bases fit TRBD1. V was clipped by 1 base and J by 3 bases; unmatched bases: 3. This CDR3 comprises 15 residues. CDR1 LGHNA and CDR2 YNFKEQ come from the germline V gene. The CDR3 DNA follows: TGTGCCAGCAGCCAAGCAGGGGGCCGGACAGATACGCAGTATTTT. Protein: CASSQAGGRTDTQYF.

The CDR3 bases are TGTGCCAGCAGCGGACGGACAGCCTACAATGAGCAGTTCTTC. Translation gives CASSGRTAYNEQFF. This chain links TRBV9 with TRBJ2-1, with D possibly being TRBD1 (6 bases). Between the trimmed V and J ends, which lost 3 bases and 2 bases, there was a span of 9 bases. Germline V CDR1 and CDR2: SGDLS, YYNGEE. CDR3 size: 14 residues.

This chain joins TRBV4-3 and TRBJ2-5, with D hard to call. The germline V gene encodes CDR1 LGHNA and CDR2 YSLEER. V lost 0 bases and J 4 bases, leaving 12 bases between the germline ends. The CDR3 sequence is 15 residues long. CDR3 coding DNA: TGCGCCAGCAGCCAAGAGTGGACCCAGGCAGAGACCCAGTACTTC. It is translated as CASSQEWTQAETQYF.

DNA of the CDR3: TGTGCCAGCTCACAGGGGCGGGGGATGAACACTGAAGCTTTCTTT. Amino acid sequence: CASSQGRGMNTEAFF. The chain combines TRBV18 with TRBJ1-1; a possible D gene is TRBD1 (5 bases). V lost 4 bases, J lost 0 bases, and 12 bases lay in between. This CDR3 contains 15 residues. From germline, CDR1 is KGHSH and CDR2 LQKENI. The whole variable domain, filled in from reference TRBV18 and TRBJ1-1, reads NAGVMQNPRHLVRRRGQEARLRCSPMKGHSHVYWYRQLPEEGLKFMVYLQKENIIDESGMPKERFSAEFPKEGPSILRIQQVVRGDSAAYFCASSQGRGMNTEAFFGQGTRLTVV.

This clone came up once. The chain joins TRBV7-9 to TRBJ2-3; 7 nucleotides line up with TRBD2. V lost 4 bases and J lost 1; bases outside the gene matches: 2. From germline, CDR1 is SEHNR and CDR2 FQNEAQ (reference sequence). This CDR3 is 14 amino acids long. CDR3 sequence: CASSWAGGTDTQYF. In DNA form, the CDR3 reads TGTGCCAGCAGCTGGGCGGGGGGCACAGATACGCAGTATTTT.

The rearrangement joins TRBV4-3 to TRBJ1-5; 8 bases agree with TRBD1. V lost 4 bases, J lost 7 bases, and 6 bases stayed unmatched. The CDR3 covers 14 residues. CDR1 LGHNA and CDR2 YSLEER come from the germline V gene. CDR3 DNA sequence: TGCGCCAGCAGCCCAGGGGGCCAGGGGCAGCCCCAGCATTTT. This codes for CASSPGGQGQPQHF.

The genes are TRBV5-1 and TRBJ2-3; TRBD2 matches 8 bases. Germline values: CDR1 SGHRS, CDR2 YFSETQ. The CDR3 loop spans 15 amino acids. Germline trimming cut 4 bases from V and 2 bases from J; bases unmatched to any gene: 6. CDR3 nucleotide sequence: TGCGCCAGCAGCCCACTTAGCGGGGACACAGATACGCAGTATTTT. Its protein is CASSPLSGDTDTQYF.

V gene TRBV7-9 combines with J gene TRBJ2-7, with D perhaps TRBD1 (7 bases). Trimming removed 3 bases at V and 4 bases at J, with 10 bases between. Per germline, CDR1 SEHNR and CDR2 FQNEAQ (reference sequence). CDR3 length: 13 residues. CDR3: CASSFPGGYEQYF. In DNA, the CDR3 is TGTGCCAGCAGCTTCCCAGGGGGGTACGAGCAGTACTTC.

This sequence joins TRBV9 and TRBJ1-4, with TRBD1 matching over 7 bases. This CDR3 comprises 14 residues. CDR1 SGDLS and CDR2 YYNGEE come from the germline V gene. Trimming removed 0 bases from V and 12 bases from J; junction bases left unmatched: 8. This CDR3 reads CASSVDPQGGELFF. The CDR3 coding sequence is TGTGCCAGCAGCGTAGACCCCCAGGGGGGCGAACTGTTTTTT.

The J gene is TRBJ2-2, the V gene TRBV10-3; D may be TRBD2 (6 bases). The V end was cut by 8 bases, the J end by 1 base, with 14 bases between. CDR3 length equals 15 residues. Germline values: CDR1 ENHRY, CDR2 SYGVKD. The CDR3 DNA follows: TGTGCCATCGGCAGAAATAGCGGGAACACCGGGGAGCTGTTTTTT. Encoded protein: CAIGRNSGNTGELFF.